Following are 15 T cell receptor beta chains from one sample sequenced in a study of OX40 agonist ivuxolimab in advanced cancers. Some clones are missing from TCRdb's copy, which holds only in-frame ones; the method was immunoSEQ multiplex PCR. The table shows about 87,000 clones, with about 87% occurring only once. The sequencing here drew on CD4+ or CD8+ T cells sorted from blood, taken in a trial of the OX40 agonist ivuxolimab. These receptors all come from an adult with an advanced solid tumor such as melanoma, head and neck, liver or kidney cancer.

The genes are TRBV5-1 and TRBJ2-1; 13 nucleotides agree with TRBD2. The CDR3 contains 16 residues. CDR1 and CDR2 (germline): SGHRS, YFSETQ. J was trimmed by 4 bases and V by 4 bases; bases with no gene match: 5. The CDR3 DNA reads TGCGCCAGCAGCCAGGGGACTAGCGGGAATTACAATGAGCAGTTCTTC. It specifies CASSQGTSGNYNEQFF.

The chain recombines TRBV18 with TRBJ1-3; D perhaps matches TRBD1 (5 bases). CDR3 length: 16 amino acids. The germline gives CDR1 KGHSH, CDR2 LQKENI. V was clipped by 5 bases and J by 0 bases, with 14 bases between them. The CDR3 coding sequence is TGTGCCAGCTCAGCTAGACAGACCATCTCTGGAAACACCATATATTTT. Amino acid sequence: CASSARQTISGNTIYF.

The chain combines TRBV4-3 with TRBJ2-7; 12 bases line up with TRBD2. Per the germline V gene, CDR1 is LGHNA and CDR2 is YSLEER. Germline trimming cut 2 bases from V and 7 bases from J; bases unmatched to any gene: 6. This CDR3 has 15 residues. The CDR3 coding sequence is TGCGCCAGCAGCCAATTGACTAGCGGGAGTTCGGAGCAGTACTTC. This codes for CASSQLTSGSSEQYF.

The V and J genes are TRBV29-1 and TRBJ1-1; D is possibly TRBD1 (6 bases). This CDR3 has 13 amino acids. Trimming shortened V by 7 bases and J by 5 bases, and 17 bases separated the two germline ends. Germline V gene lookup returns CDR1 SQVTM and CDR2 ANQGSEA. The CDR3 DNA is TGCAGCGCTGGGGGCCCGACCTTAACTGAAGCTTTCTTT. As protein: CSAGGPTLTEAFF.

This clone was detected a few times. The chain is built from TRBV14 and TRBJ1-1; D is ambiguous. V dropped 6 bases and J dropped 0 bases, with 8 bases sitting between them. In germline, CDR1 is SGHDN, CDR2 FVKESK. This CDR3 is built from 13 residues. This CDR3 is CASSKGMNTEAFF. CDR3 coding DNA: TGTGCCAGCAGTAAAGGTATGAACACTGAAGCTTTCTTT.

This sequence joins TRBV5-1 and TRBJ2-1, with 7 bases lining up with TRBD1. Trimming cost V 0 bases and J 4 bases; bases outside gene matches: 4. This CDR3 comprises 15 residues. Germline values: CDR1 SGHRS, CDR2 YFSETQ. In DNA form, the CDR3 reads TGCGCCAGCAGCTTGGTTAGGGGACAGTACAATGAGCAGTTCTTC. Amino acid sequence: CASSLVRGQYNEQFF.

The chain joins TRBV18 to TRBJ1-1; D uncertain. CDR3 length: 11 amino acids. V shed 6 bases and J shed 4 bases, with 6 bases lying between them. Looked up from germline, CDR1 is KGHSH and CDR2 is LQKENI. The CDR3 DNA is TGTGCCAGCTCCCCCGGCACTGAAGCTTTCTTT. As protein: CASSPGTEAFF.

The chain combines TRBV5-1 with TRBJ2-1; 8 bases are shared with TRBD2. J lost 9 bases, V lost 1 base, and 9 bases had no gene match. The CDR3 extends over 15 amino acids. Looked up from germline, CDR1 is SGHRS and CDR2 is YFSETQ. DNA of the CDR3: TGCGCCAGCAGCTTGTCCGGGAGGGCCAACCCTGAGCAGTTCTTC. Protein product: CASSLSGRANPEQFF.

The J gene is TRBJ2-7, the V gene TRBV2; D not resolved. This CDR3 spans 14 amino acids. Per germline, CDR1 SNHLY and CDR2 FYNNEI. V was pared by 3 bases and J by 0 bases, with 9 bases between. The DNA for the CDR3 is TGTGCCAGCAGTGAGTCTCCTAGCTCCTACGAGCAGTACTTC. Encoded protein: CASSESPSSYEQYF.

Turning to this clone: This sample includes further DNA sequences coding for the same CDR3. This chain links TRBV5-1 with TRBJ1-5; D is ambiguous. Germline CDR1 is SGHRS and CDR2 is YFSETQ. V was trimmed by 3 bases and J by 9 bases, leaving 16 bases between them. This CDR3 region has 14 residues. The CDR3 coding sequence is TGCGCCAGCAGCTCTGGCACGGTTGGGTCGCCCCAGCATTTT. This translates into CASSSGTVGSPQHF.

The CDR3 DNA is TGTGCCAGCAGCTCCGGGACCGCTGGTTCTAATGAAAAACTGTTTTTT. It encodes CASSSGTAGSNEKLFF. V is TRBV7-2 and J is TRBJ1-4; D is possibly TRBD1 (5 bases). Germline V lookup: CDR1 SGHTA, CDR2 FQGNSA. The CDR3 has 16 amino acids. Trimming stripped 4 bases from V and 3 bases from J, with 15 bases between.

V usage is TRBV7-2 and J usage is TRBJ1-5; 8 bases align to TRBD1. The germline CDR1 and CDR2 sequences are SGHTA and FQGNSA. J gave up 5 bases and V 3 bases, and 3 bases lay outside the gene matches. The CDR3 is made up of 14 amino acids. The CDR3 is CASSFGTGYQPQHF. The CDR3 bases are TGTGCCAGCAGCTTCGGGACAGGTTATCAGCCCCAGCATTTT.

The CDR3 region is CASTLAGGETGELFF. The CDR3 DNA reads as TGTGCCAGCACACTAGCGGGGGGAGAAACCGGGGAGCTGTTTTTT. The V and J genes are TRBV7-2 and TRBJ2-2, with 12 bases matching TRBD2. Unmatched junction bases numbered 5, after V lost 7 bases and J lost 5 bases. CDR1 and CDR2 from the germline V gene are SGHTA and FQGNSA. This CDR3 contains 15 residues.

The chain joins TRBV20-1 to TRBJ1-4; 7 positions match TRBD1. J was trimmed by 10 bases and V by 5 bases; bases with no gene match: 4. Germline loops: CDR1 DFQATT, CDR2 SNEGSKA (reference sequence). The CDR3 covers 11 residues. The CDR3 DNA is TGCAGTGCTCATACAGGGGCAAAACTGTTTTTT. Protein sequence: CSAHTGAKLFF.

The chain links TRBV14 to TRBJ2-1; the D is unclear. The ends were cut back, 5 bases at V and 9 bases at J, with 8 bases in the middle. The CDR3 length is 11 residues. Germline CDR1 and CDR2: SGHDN and FVKESK. CDR3: CASSVHREQFF. CDR3 sequence (DNA): TGTGCCAGCAGCGTCCACCGTGAGCAGTTCTTC.